The T cell receptor (beta chain) under discussion was sequenced for a study of response to subunit inactivated influenza vaccine. In TCRdb, the RT-PCR reads were re-called with MiXCR into one record per CDR3 protein. The data contain about 160,000 distinct CDR3 sequences, around 9.9% of them seen just once; the ten biggest clones take up approximately 13%. This clonotype was observed a handful of times. The CDR3 sequence is 17 residues long. Germline trimming cut 4 bases from V and 0 bases from J; bases unmatched to any gene: 9. CDR1 SGHRS and CDR2 YFSETQ come from the germline V gene. The sequencing here drew on non-naive T cells sorted from PBMCs, taken roughly 45 days after vaccination. The receptor's source is a man aged 45 to 65 who received an inactivated influenza vaccine. This chain joins TRBV5-1 and TRBJ2-2, with 7 bases matching TRBD1. Here the CDR3 DNA reads TGCGCCAGCAGCACCCTGGACAGGCTCGCGAACACCGGGGAGCTGTTTTTT. The encoded protein is CASSTLDRLANTGELFF. Looking up the rest from reference TRBV5-1 and TRBJ2-2 gives the full variable domain: KAGVTQTPRYLIKTRGQQVTLSCSPISGHRSVSWYQQTPGQGLQFLFEYFSETQRNKGNFPGRFSGRQFSNSRSEMNVSTLELGDSALYLCASSTLDRLANTGELFFGEGSRLTVL.